This TCR beta chain was identified during a study of blood T cell repertoires in COVID-19. Turning to the study itself: Samples came from the United States, Italy and Spain, spanning acute and convalescent COVID-19.

Allocation to cohorts depended on clinical history reported by the participants. The length of the CDR3 is 17 residues. Germline V gene data show CDR1 as SGHVS and CDR2 as FNYEAQ. V was pared by 0 bases and J by 0 bases, with 13 bases between. Original analysis: Reference gene primer amplification in the assay estimated nucleated cell counts. The table came from immunoSEQ multiplex PCR; TCRdb's copy has only in-frame clones and leaves some out. That table is the source of V, J and clone size, and D and trimming were worked out from the DNA. This repertoire shows roughly 220,000 clones, approximately 80% found once; its top ten account for 15%.

J is TRBJ2-3 and V is TRBV7-6; TRBD2 might be the D (7 bases). The sample consisted of PBMCs or T cells enriched from blood (not recorded which). The sequence was obtained from a man in his forties who had recovered from COVID-19. This chain's CDR3 is CASSLAGGPASTDTQYF. The DNA for the CDR3 is TGTGCCAGCAGCTTAGCGGGGGGGCCCGCTAGCACAGATACGCAGTATTTT.